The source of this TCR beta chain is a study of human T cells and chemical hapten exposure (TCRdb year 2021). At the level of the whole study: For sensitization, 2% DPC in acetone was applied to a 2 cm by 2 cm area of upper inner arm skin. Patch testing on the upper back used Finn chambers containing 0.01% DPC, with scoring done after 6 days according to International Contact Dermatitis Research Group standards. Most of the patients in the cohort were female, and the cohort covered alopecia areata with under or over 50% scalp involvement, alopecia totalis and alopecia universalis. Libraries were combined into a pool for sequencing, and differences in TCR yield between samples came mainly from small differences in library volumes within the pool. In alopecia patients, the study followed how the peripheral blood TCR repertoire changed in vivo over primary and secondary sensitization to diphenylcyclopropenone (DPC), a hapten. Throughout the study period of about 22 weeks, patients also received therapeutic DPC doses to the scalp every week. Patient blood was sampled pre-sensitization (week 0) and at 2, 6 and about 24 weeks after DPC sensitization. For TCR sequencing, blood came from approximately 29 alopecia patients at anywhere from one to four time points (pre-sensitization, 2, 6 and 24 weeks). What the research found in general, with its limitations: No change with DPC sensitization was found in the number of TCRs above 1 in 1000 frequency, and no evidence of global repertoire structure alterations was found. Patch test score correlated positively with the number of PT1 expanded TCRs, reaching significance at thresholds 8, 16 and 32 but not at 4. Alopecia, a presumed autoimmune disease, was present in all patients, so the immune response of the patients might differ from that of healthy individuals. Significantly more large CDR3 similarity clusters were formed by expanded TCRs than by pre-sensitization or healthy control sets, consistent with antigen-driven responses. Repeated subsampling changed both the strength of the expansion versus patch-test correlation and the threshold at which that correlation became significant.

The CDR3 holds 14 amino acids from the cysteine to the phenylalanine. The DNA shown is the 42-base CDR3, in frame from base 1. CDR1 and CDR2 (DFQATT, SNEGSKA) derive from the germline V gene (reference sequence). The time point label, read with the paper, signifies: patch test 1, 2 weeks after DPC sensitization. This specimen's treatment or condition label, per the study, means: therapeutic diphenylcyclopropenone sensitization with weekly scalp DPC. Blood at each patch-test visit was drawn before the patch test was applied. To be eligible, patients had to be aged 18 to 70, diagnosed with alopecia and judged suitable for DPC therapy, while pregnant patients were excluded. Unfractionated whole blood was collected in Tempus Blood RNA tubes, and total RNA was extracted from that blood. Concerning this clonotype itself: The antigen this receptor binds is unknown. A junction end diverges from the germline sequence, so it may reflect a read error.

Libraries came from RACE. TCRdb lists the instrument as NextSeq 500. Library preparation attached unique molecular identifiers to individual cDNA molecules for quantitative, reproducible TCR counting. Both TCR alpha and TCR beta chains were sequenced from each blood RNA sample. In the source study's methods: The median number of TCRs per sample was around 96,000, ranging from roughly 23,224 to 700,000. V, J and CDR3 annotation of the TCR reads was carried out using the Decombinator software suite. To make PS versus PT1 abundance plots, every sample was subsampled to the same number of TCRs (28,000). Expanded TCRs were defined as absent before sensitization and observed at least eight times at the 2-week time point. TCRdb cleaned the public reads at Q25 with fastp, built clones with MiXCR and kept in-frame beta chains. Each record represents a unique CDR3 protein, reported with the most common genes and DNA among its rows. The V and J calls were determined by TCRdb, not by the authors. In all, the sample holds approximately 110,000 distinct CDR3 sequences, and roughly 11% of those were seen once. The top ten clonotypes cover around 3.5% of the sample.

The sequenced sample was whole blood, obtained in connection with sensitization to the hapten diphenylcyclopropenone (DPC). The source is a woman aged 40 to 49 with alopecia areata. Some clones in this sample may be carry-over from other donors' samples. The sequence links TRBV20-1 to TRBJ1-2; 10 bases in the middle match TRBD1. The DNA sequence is TGCAGTGCTCTCTCCGGGACAGGGGACTCTGGCCACACCTTC. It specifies CSALSGTGDSGHTF.